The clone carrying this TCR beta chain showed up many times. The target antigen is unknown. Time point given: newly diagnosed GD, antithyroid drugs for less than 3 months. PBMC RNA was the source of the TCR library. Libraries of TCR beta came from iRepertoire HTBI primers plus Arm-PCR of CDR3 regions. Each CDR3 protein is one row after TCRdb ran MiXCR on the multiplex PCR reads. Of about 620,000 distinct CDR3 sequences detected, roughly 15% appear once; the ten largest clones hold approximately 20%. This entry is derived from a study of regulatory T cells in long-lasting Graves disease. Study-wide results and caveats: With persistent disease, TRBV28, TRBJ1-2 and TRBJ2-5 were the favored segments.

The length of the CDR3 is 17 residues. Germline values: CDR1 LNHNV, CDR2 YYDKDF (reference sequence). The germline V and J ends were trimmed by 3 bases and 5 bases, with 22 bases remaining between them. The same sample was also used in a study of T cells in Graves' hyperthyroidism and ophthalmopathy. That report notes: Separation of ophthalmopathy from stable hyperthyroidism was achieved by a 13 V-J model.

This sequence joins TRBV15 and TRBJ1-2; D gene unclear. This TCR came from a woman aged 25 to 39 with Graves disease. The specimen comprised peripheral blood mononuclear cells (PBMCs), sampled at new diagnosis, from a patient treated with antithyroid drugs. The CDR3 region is CATSSYPGDEVPYGYTF. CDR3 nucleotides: TGTGCCACCAGCAGCTACCCGGGCGACGAGGTTCCGTATGGCTACACCTTC.